A single sample is the source of the 27 T cell receptor beta chains below, sequenced in a study of CD8+ T cells in alopecia areata. It was cDNA, reverse transcribed from extracted RNA, that served as the sequencing template. Generated by immunoSEQ multiplex PCR, the TCRdb table keeps only in-frame clones and is missing some. Of about 23,000 clones in the sample, 52% were seen once. Sequencing used NKG2D-high CD8+ T cells sorted from blood. Receptors were obtained from a human donor with alopecia areata.

This chain connects TRBV28 to TRBJ2-1, with TRBD2 matching 9 bases. The CDR3 has 18 amino acids. Germline lookup yields CDR1 MDHEN and CDR2 SYDVKM. The trim removed 2 bases at V and 10 bases at J, leaving 18 bases unmatched. CDR3 loop: CASSLAPLTSGGPWEQFF. The CDR3 DNA reads TGTGCCAGCAGTTTAGCCCCCCTGACTAGCGGAGGCCCTTGGGAGCAGTTCTTC. Using reference TRBV28 and TRBJ2-1 for the parts outside the CDR3, the full variable domain is DVKVTQSSRYLVKRTGEKVFLECVQDMDHENMFWYRQDPGLGLRLIYFSYDVKMKEKGDIPEGYSVSREKKERFSLILESASTNQTSMYLCASSLAPLTSGGPWEQFFGPGTRLTVL.

This chain connects TRBV27 to TRBJ2-7; 7 nucleotides align to TRBD1. V lost 3 bases to trimming and J lost 5 bases; unmatched junction nucleotides: 7. The CDR3 loop spans 14 amino acids. In germline, CDR1 is MNHEY, CDR2 SMNVEV (reference sequence). CDR3: CASSFKRQGHEQYF. CDR3 bases: TGTGCCAGCAGTTTTAAGAGACAGGGTCACGAGCAGTACTTC.

This rearrangement joins TRBV18 to TRBJ1-1; D is ambiguous. Germline values: CDR1 KGHSH, CDR2 LQKENI. This CDR3 region has 14 residues. The ends were cut back, 6 bases at V and 2 bases at J, with 13 bases in the middle. This chain's CDR3 is CASSLDPANTEAFF. The CDR3 coding sequence is TGTGCCAGCTCTCTGGACCCGGCCAACACTGAAGCTTTCTTT.

The V and J genes are TRBV2 and TRBJ2-2; D not certain. The CDR3 is made up of 11 amino acids. V lost 10 bases and J lost 10, with 13 bases in between. Germline CDR1 and CDR2: SNHLY and FYNNEI. CDR3 region: CANQGPSELFF. The DNA for the CDR3 is TGTGCCAACCAAGGGCCCTCGGAGCTGTTTTTT.

This chain joins TRBV5-1 and TRBJ2-7; D not certain. The CDR3 has 14 residues. CDR1 SGHRS and CDR2 YFSETQ come from the germline V gene. V was cut by 4 bases and J by 0 bases, with 11 bases left in between. In DNA form, the CDR3 reads TGCGCCAGCAGCACCCGGACGTCCTCCTACGAGCAGTACTTC. The encoded protein is CASSTRTSSYEQYF.

V usage is TRBV10-3 and J usage is TRBJ1-1; D is undetermined. Between the trimmed V and J ends, which lost 3 bases and 1 base, there was a span of 6 bases. CDR3 length: 13 residues. Germline CDR1 reads ENHRY; CDR2 reads SYGVKD. CDR3 protein: CAISDRTNTEAFF. The CDR3 nucleotides read TGTGCCATCAGTGACAGGACGAACACTGAAGCTTTCTTT.

The V and J genes are TRBV28 and TRBJ2-1, with TRBD2 matching 12 bases. Per the germline V gene, CDR1 is MDHEN and CDR2 is SYDVKM. This CDR3 comprises 14 residues. J was trimmed by 6 bases and V by 5 bases; bases with no gene match: 2. The CDR3 reads CASSLAGGVNEQFF. In nucleotides, the CDR3 is TGTGCCAGCAGTCTAGCGGGAGGGGTCAATGAGCAGTTCTTC.

Regarding this clone: A junction boundary mismatches the germline segment, possibly from a read error. The genes are TRBV7-7 and TRBJ2-1, with D possibly matching TRBD2 (5 bases). CDR1 SSHAT and CDR2 FNYEAQ come from the germline V gene (reference sequence). The CDR3 runs to 15 residues. CDR3 amino acids: CASSYSPLRDNEQFF. CDR3 in DNA: TGTGCTAGCAGTTACAGCCCGTTGAGGGACAATGAGCAGTTCTTC.

This clone was recorded a few times. The J gene is TRBJ1-1, the V gene TRBV9, with TRBD1 identical over 7 bases. V shed 4 bases and J 5 bases; nucleotides not matched to a gene: 5. Germline V gives CDR1 SGDLS, CDR2 YYNGEE. CDR3 length: 13 residues. The chain's CDR3 is CASSTPGGTEAFF. The CDR3 coding sequence is TGTGCCAGCAGCACACCAGGGGGAACTGAAGCTTTCTTT. Supplemented by reference TRBV9 and TRBJ1-1, the full variable domain reads DSGVTQTPKHLITATGQRVTLRCSPRSGDLSVYWYQQSLDQGLQFLIQYYNGEERAKGNILERFSAQQFPDLHSELNLSSLELGDSALYFCASSTPGGTEAFFGQGTRLTVV.

The chain employs TRBV27 and TRBJ1-1; D gene ambiguous. Germline CDR1 reads MNHEY; CDR2 reads SMNVEV (reference sequence). The CDR3 consists of 13 residues. Trimming cost V 4 bases and J 4 bases, with 10 bases left between them. Here the CDR3 DNA reads TGTGCCAGCAGTTCTGGGGTTAGCACTGAAGCTTTCTTT. Translating gives CASSSGVSTEAFF.

In DNA form, the CDR3 reads TGTGCCAGCAGTCCCCGACTCCGGAGAGGCTACACCTTC. Translation: CASSPRLRRGYTF. The chain recombines TRBV25-1 with TRBJ1-2; D unresolved. CDR1 and CDR2 from the germline V gene are MGHDK and SYGVNS. Trimming shortened V by 5 bases and J by 8 bases, and 15 bases separated the two germline ends. The CDR3 has 13 amino acids.

The CDR3 reads CASSLGFRFRETQYF. In DNA form, the CDR3 reads TGTGCCAGCAGCTTAGGCTTCAGGTTTAGGGAGACCCAGTACTTC. The V and J genes are TRBV7-8 and TRBJ2-5; D is uncertain. The V and J ends lost 1 base and 5 bases respectively, with 14 bases between them. CDR1 is SGHVS and CDR2 is FQNEAQ in the germline V gene. The CDR3 runs to 15 residues.

The V call is TRBV5-1, the J call TRBJ2-2; TRBD2 matches 13 bases. Germline V lookup: CDR1 SGHRS, CDR2 YFSETQ. This CDR3 has 16 amino acids. The V gene end was trimmed by 3 bases and the J gene end by 3 bases; junction bases not matched to a gene: 2. Written as DNA, the CDR3 is TGCGCCAGCAGCTCGGGACTAGCGGGATACACCGGGGAGCTGTTTTTT. Residues: CASSSGLAGYTGELFF.

This clone was detected only a few times. The chain joins TRBV7-9 to TRBJ2-2, with D possibly matching TRBD2 (7 bases). Trimming left V 7 bases short and J 1 base short, with 22 bases between. There are 18 residues in the CDR3. Germline V gives CDR1 SEHNR, CDR2 FQNEAQ (reference sequence). CDR3 sequence reads: CASTLGVGGPRNTGELFF. In nucleotides, the CDR3 is TGTGCCAGCACTTTAGGAGTCGGGGGGCCGAGGAACACCGGGGAGCTGTTTTTT. The complete variable domain, with remaining parts taken from reference TRBV7-9 and TRBJ2-2, reads DTGVSQNPRHKITKRGQNVTFRCDPISEHNRLYWYRQTLGQGPEFLTYFQNEAQLEKSRLLSDRFSAERPKGSFSTLEIQRTEQGDSAMYLCASTLGVGGPRNTGELFFGEGSRLTVL.

The rearrangement uses TRBV27 and TRBJ2-5, with 9 nucleotides matching TRBD2. The CDR3 sequence is 14 residues long. Germline values: CDR1 MNHEY, CDR2 SMNVEV (reference sequence). Losses at the gene ends were 5 bases for V and 5 bases for J; bases not matched to a gene: 6. The CDR3 spells CASSPTAGGETQYF. The CDR3 DNA sequence: TGTGCCAGCAGTCCGACCGCGGGGGGGGAGACCCAGTACTTC.

This clone was counted only a few times. This chain joins TRBV5-1 and TRBJ1-1, with a possible D match to TRBD1 (5 bases). V lost 0 bases, J lost 5 bases, and 8 bases lay in between. CDR1 is SGHRS, CDR2 YFSETQ, per germline. The CDR3 runs 13 residues. The CDR3 spells CASSLAGNTEAFF. The DNA of the CDR3 is TGCGCCAGCAGCTTGGCAGGGAATACTGAAGCTTTCTTT.

This clone was found a few times. The V call is TRBV7-9, the J call TRBJ2-6, with 7 bases fitting TRBD1. Germline V lookup: CDR1 SEHNR, CDR2 FQNEAQ (reference sequence). The V and J ends lost 3 bases and 2 bases, in that order; junction bases with no gene match: 1. CDR3 size: 15 residues. CDR3 sequence: CASSFTGAGANVLTF. The CDR3 region has the DNA TGTGCCAGCAGCTTCACAGGGGCTGGGGCCAACGTCCTGACTTTC. Full variable domain (outside the CDR3, taken from reference TRBV7-9 and TRBJ2-6): DTGVSQNPRHKITKRGQNVTFRCDPISEHNRLYWYRQTLGQGPEFLTYFQNEAQLEKSRLLSDRFSAERPKGSFSTLEIQRTEQGDSAMYLCASSFTGAGANVLTFGAGSRLTVL.

The chain carries TRBV7-6 and TRBJ2-3; 7 nucleotides align to TRBD1. There are 14 residues in the CDR3. The V segment lost 5 bases and the J segment 2 bases; nucleotides outside the gene matches: 4. Germline V CDR1 and CDR2: SGHVS, FNYEAQ. CDR3 bases: TGTGCCAGCAGCCCGACAGGGCCCACAGATACGCAGTATTTT. It encodes CASSPTGPTDTQYF. Supplemented by reference TRBV7-6 and TRBJ2-3, the full variable domain reads GAGVSQSPRYKVTKRGQDVALRCDPISGHVSLYWYRQALGQGPEFLTYFNYEAQQDKSGLPNDRFSAERPEGSISTLTIQRTEQRDSAMYRCASSPTGPTDTQYFGPGTRLTVL.

V gene TRBV9 combines with J gene TRBJ2-1; possibly TRBD1 for D (5 bases). Trimming took 3 bases from V and 6 from J, leaving 16 bases between them. CDR1 SGDLS and CDR2 YYNGEE come from the germline V gene. This CDR3 comprises 15 residues. The DNA of the CDR3 is TGTGCCAGCAGCGCTGAAGGGGCCCGTTCCAATGAGCAGTTCTTC. Amino acid sequence: CASSAEGARSNEQFF.

The chain links TRBV10-2 to TRBJ2-1, with D possibly matching TRBD2 (5 bases). Trimming left V 8 bases short and J 6 bases short, with 20 bases between. Germline CDR1 and CDR2: WSHSY and SAAADI. The CDR3 runs 15 residues. CDR3 residues: CASQEAGRGFNEQFF. For the CDR3, the DNA is TGCGCCAGCCAGGAAGCCGGTAGAGGGTTCAATGAGCAGTTCTTC.

The V call is TRBV13, the J call TRBJ2-5; either TRBD1 or TRBD2 may supply D (7 bases each). Germline CDR1 reads PRHDT; CDR2 reads FYEKMQ (reference sequence). Trimming pared 4 bases from V and 5 bases from J, leaving 14 bases between. CDR3 length equals 14 residues. CDR3 sequence: CASSSGLGGETQYF. Written as DNA, the CDR3 is TGTGCCAGCAGCTCTGGACTAGGGGGCGAGACCCAGTACTTC.

This clone was observed a few times. The genes are TRBV7-2 and TRBJ2-3, with D hard to call. The V end lost 6 bases, the J end lost 0 bases, and 13 bases lay between the germline ends. This CDR3 is 15 amino acids long. The V gene's germline CDR1 is SGHTA and CDR2 FQGNSA. The CDR3 loop is CASRFRSRSTDTQYF. CDR3 coding DNA: TGTGCCAGCAGATTCAGGAGTAGGAGCACAGATACGCAGTATTTT.

The chain is built from TRBV9 and TRBJ1-2, with 7 bases matching TRBD1. The germline V gene has CDR1 SGDLS and CDR2 YYNGEE. The CDR3 sequence is 13 residues long. V trimming: 4 bases; J trimming: 8 bases; junction bases outside the gene matches: 8. The CDR3 bases are TGTGCCAGCAGCCAAAACAGGGGACTGGGCTACACCTTC. The encoded protein is CASSQNRGLGYTF. Full variable domain (rest looked up from reference TRBV9 and TRBJ1-2): DSGVTQTPKHLITATGQRVTLRCSPRSGDLSVYWYQQSLDQGLQFLIQYYNGEERAKGNILERFSAQQFPDLHSELNLSSLELGDSALYFCASSQNRGLGYTFGSGTRLTVV.

V is TRBV19 and J is TRBJ2-1; D remains unclear. Germline CDR1 reads LNHDA; CDR2 reads SQIVND (reference sequence). Trimming cost V 4 bases and J 0 bases, with 16 bases left between them. CDR3 size: 17 residues. The CDR3 DNA reads TGTGCCAGTAGTACGAACTCCAGATTAAGCTCCTACAATGAGCAGTTCTTC. It translates to CASSTNSRLSSYNEQFF.

The chain has TRBV2 and TRBJ2-1; D may match TRBD1 or TRBD2 (5 bases each). V lost 11 bases and J lost 9, with 32 bases in between. Germline V lookup: CDR1 SNHLY, CDR2 FYNNEI. This CDR3 has 17 amino acids. CDR3 amino acids: CAAESLPGTPGLGEQFF. CDR3 nucleotides: TGTGCCGCCGAAAGCCTCCCCGGGACCCCAGGCCTGGGTGAGCAGTTCTTC.

V usage is TRBV6-5 and J usage is TRBJ2-5; no definite D call. Germline lookup yields CDR1 MNHEY and CDR2 SVGAGI. This CDR3 is 14 amino acids long. The V end lost 0 bases, the J end lost 5 bases, and 10 bases lay between the germline ends. The chain's CDR3 is CASSYSKPAETQYF. In DNA form, the CDR3 reads TGTGCCAGCAGTTACTCGAAACCGGCGGAGACCCAGTACTTC.

The genes are TRBV2 and TRBJ2-1; 9 bases agree with TRBD2. The CDR3 length is 15 residues. Germline V CDR1 and CDR2: SNHLY, FYNNEI. The junction had 7 bases not matched to a gene; V was cut back by 3 bases and J by 7 bases. The CDR3 bases are TGTGCCAGCAGTGATGGCGGGAGGGCCGGGAATGAGCAGTTCTTC. Its protein is CASSDGGRAGNEQFF.